The 7 T cell receptor beta chains listed next were all sequenced from one sample in a study of shared clonotypes between healthy human individuals (dated by TCRdb to the early 2020s). Library preparation used the immunoSEQ multiplex PCR assay. Held by TCRdb, this immuneACCESS table contains in-frame sequences only and omits some clones. Under half of the omission traces to an unresolved V gene where checked; the cause of the rest is unknown. The table for this sample lists 70,000 to 95,000 clones; 60% to 70% of them were counted only once. Around 50% of the sample comes from the top ten. The sequenced sample was memory CD8+ T cells sorted from blood. This sample's cell subset or site label indicates: CD45RO+ cells pooled with CCR7-negative TemRA cells. The receptors were gathered from a man aged 25 to 40 in good health.

The gene calls are TRBV11-2 and TRBJ2-1, with 10 bases fitting TRBD1. Germline assignment: CDR1 SGHAT and CDR2 FQNNGV. The ends lost 5 bases at V and 8 bases at J; junction bases unmatched: 21. CDR3 length equals 19 residues. In nucleotides, the CDR3 is TGTGCCAGCAGCAGAATCAAGGGCGGACAGGGGGATTCCATGCATGAGCAGTTCTTC. Protein sequence: CASSRIKGGQGDSMHEQFF.

The rearrangement links TRBV5-6 to TRBJ2-1; TRBD1 aligns across 8 bases. The V and J ends lost 4 bases and 6 bases, in that order; junction bases with no gene match: 9. Germline V gene data show CDR1 as SGHDT and CDR2 as YYEEEE. This CDR3 has 15 amino acids. The CDR3 protein is CASSRIGQGGNEQFF. In nucleotides, the CDR3 is TGTGCCAGCAGCCGGATAGGACAGGGTGGCAATGAGCAGTTCTTC.

This clone was counted between two and nine times. V is TRBV6-9 and J is TRBJ2-1; no definite D call. This CDR3 is built from 9 residues. Germline loops: CDR1 MNHGY, CDR2 SVAAGI. As DNA, the CDR3 is TGTGCTGTGGGCAATGAGCAGTTCTTC. This codes for CAVGNEQFF.

In this sample, this clone turned up a few times. CDR3 in amino acids: CASSQIHTDTQYF. Written as DNA, the CDR3 is TGTGCCAGCAGCCAGATCCACACAGATACGCAGTATTTT. The J gene is TRBJ2-3, the V gene TRBV4-2; D call uncertain. The CDR3 runs 13 residues. CDR1 is LGHNA and CDR2 is YNFKEQ in the germline V gene. V dropped 3 bases and J dropped 2 bases, with 6 bases sitting between them.

V and J are TRBV7-9 and TRBJ1-5; D not certain. Trimming took off 8 bases at V and 1 base at J, with 9 bases between the two ends. This CDR3 contains 13 residues. The germline CDR1 and CDR2 sequences are SEHNR and FQNEAQ (reference sequence). The CDR3 DNA reads as TGTGCCAGCCGCGGGGAAAGCAATCAGCCCCAGCATTTT. Protein product: CASRGESNQPQHF.

The rearrangement joins TRBV11-3 to TRBJ2-2, with D uncertain. CDR3 length: 14 amino acids. V lost 1 base to trimming and J lost 1 base, with 4 bases between them. Germline CDR1 reads SGHNT; CDR2 reads YENEEA. Here the CDR3 DNA reads TGTGCCAGCAGCTTAGCAGGGAACACCGGGGAGCTGTTTTTT. It codes for CASSLAGNTGELFF.

The genes are TRBV5-1 and TRBJ2-1; perhaps TRBD2 as D (7 bases). V lost 3 bases and J lost 5, with 15 bases in between. Per germline, CDR1 SGHRS and CDR2 YFSETQ. The CDR3 has 15 amino acids. The CDR3 region is CASSYLGGGNNEQFF. CDR3 in DNA: TGCGCCAGCAGCTATTTAGGGGGGGGAAACAATGAGCAGTTCTTC.